This T cell receptor beta chain is from a study of control samples from healthy donors and cancer patients. Sequenced by immunoSEQ multiplex PCR; TCRdb stores in-frame clones only, minus some. In the table there are 75,000 to 95,000 clones, about four fifths of which are singletons. The V gene end was trimmed by 5 bases and the J gene end by 3 bases; junction bases not matched to a gene: 7. Germline CDR1 LNHDA, CDR2 SQIVND (reference sequence). The CDR3 is 16 residues long. Sequenced material: PBMCs. The sequence was collected from a man between 65 and 85 years old with lung cancer. V usage is TRBV19 and J usage is TRBJ2-2; 9 bases are a match to TRBD1. CDR3 DNA sequence: TGTGCCAGTAGTCCAGGACAGGGGAGGGACACCGGGGAGCTGTTTTTT. Residues: CASSPGQGRDTGELFF.